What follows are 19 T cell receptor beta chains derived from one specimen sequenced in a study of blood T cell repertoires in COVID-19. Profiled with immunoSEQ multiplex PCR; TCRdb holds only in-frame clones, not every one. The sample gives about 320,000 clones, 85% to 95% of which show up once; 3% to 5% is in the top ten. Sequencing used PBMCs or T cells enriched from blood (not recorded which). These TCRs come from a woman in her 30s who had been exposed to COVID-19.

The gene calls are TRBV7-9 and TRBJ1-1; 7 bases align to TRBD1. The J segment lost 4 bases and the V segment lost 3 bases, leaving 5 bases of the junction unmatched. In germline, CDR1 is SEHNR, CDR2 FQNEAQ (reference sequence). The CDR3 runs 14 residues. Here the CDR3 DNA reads TGTGCCAGCAGCTTTTCGGAGGGGGCCACTGAAGCTTTCTTT. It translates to CASSFSEGATEAFF.

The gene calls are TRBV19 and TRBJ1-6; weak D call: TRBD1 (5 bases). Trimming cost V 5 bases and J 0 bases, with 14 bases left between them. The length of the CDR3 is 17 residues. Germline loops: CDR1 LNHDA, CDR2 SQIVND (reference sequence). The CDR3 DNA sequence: TGTGCCAGTAGTTCGAGACAGCATAGCTCCTATAATTCACCCCTCCACTTT. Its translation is CASSSRQHSSYNSPLHF.

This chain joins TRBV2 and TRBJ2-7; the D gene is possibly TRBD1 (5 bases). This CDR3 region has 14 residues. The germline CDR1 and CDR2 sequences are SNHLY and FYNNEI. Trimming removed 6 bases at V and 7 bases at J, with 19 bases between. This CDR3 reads CASRGLLGRFEQYF. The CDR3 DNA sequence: TGTGCCAGCAGGGGATTACTGGGGCGATTTGAGCAGTACTTC.

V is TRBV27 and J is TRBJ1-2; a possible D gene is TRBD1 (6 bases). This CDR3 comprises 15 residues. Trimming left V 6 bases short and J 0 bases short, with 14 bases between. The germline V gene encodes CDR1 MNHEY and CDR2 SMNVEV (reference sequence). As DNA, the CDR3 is TGTGCCAGCAGACGTACAGGGACGGCTAACTATGGCTACACCTTC. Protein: CASRRTGTANYGYTF.

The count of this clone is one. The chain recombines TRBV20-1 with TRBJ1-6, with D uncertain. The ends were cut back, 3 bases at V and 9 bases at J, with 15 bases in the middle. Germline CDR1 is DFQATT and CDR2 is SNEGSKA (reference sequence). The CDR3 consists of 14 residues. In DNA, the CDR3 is TGCAGTGCTAGTGTAACACGGCGGGGTTCACCCCTCCACTTT. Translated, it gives CSASVTRRGSPLHF.

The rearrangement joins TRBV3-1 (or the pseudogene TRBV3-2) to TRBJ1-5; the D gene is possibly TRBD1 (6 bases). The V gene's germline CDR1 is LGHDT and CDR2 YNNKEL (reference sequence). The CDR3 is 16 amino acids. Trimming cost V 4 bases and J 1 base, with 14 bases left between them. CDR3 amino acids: CASSPTGYWSNQPQHF. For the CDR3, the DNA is TGTGCCAGCAGCCCCACAGGGTATTGGAGCAATCAGCCCCAGCATTTT.

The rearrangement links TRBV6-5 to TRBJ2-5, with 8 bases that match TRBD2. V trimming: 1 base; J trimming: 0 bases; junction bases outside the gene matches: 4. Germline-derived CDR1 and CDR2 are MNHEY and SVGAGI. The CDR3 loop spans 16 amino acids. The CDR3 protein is CASSYWSRGDQETQYF. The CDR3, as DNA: TGTGCCAGCAGTTACTGGTCGCGGGGGGACCAAGAGACCCAGTACTTC.

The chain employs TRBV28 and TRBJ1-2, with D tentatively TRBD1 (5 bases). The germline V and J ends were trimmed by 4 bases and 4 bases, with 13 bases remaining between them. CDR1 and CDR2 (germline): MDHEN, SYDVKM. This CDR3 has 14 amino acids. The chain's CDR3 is CASSSHSGGYGYTF. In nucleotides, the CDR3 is TGTGCCAGCAGTTCCCACTCGGGGGGCTATGGCTACACCTTC.

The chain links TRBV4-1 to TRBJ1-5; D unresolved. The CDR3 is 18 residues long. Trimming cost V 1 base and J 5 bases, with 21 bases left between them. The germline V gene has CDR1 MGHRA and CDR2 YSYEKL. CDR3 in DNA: TGCGCCAGCAGCCAAGGACGCCCGCGGGAGAGGGTCCATCAGCCCCAGCATTTT. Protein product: CASSQGRPRERVHQPQHF.

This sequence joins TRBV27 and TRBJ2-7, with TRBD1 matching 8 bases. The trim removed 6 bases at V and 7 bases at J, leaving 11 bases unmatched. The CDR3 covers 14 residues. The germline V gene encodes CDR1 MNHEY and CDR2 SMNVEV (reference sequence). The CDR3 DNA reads TGTGCCAGCAGCCGATGGCAGGGGGCGGATGAGCAGTACTTC. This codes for CASSRWQGADEQYF.

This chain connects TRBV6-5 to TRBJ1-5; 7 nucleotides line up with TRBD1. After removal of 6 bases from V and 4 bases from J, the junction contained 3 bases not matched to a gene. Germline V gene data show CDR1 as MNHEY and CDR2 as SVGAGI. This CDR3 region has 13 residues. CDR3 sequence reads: CASSRRGNQPQHF. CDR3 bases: TGTGCCAGCAGCCGCAGGGGGAATCAGCCCCAGCATTTT.

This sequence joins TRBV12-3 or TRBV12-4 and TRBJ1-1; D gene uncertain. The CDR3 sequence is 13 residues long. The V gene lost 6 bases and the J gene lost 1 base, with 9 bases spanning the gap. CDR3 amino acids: CASSPLANTEAFF. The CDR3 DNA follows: TGTGCCAGCAGCCCTCTGGCGAACACTGAAGCTTTCTTT.

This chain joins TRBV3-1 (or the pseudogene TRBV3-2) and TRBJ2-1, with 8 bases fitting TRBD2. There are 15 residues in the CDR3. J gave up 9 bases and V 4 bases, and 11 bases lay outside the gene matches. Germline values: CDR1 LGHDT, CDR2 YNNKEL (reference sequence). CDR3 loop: CASSRPGLEVSEQFF. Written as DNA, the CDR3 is TGTGCCAGCAGCCGACCGGGACTAGAAGTGAGTGAGCAGTTCTTC.

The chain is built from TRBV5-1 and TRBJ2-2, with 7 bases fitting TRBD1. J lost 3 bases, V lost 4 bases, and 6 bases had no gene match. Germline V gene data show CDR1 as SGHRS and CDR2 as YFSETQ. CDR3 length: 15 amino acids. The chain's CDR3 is CASSHPGQYTGELFF. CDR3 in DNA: TGCGCCAGCAGCCATCCGGGACAGTACACCGGGGAGCTGTTTTTT. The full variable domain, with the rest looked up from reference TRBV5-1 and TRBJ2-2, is KAGVTQTPRYLIKTRGQQVTLSCSPISGHRSVSWYQQTPGQGLQFLFEYFSETQRNKGNFPGRFSGRQFSNSRSEMNVSTLELGDSALYLCASSHPGQYTGELFFGEGSRLTVL.

The CDR3 is CASSISGGRLEQYF. The DNA of the CDR3 is TGTGCCAGCAGCATAAGCGGGGGGCGTCTCGAGCAGTACTTC. The chain has TRBV11-2 and TRBJ2-7, with 9 positions matching TRBD2. Germline V gene lookup returns CDR1 SGHAT and CDR2 FQNNGV. The trim removed 5 bases at V and 6 bases at J, leaving 8 bases unmatched. The CDR3 totals 14 residues.

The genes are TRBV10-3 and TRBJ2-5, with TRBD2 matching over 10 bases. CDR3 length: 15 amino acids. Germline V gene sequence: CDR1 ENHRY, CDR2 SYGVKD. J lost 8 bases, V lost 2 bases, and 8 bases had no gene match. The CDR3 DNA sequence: TGTGCCATCAGTGAGGCAGCGGGGGGGCAGGGAACCCAGTACTTC. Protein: CAISEAAGGQGTQYF.

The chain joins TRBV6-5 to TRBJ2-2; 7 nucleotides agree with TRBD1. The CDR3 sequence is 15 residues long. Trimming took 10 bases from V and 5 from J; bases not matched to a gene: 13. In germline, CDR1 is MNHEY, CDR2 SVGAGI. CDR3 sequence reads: CATVSLTGITGELFF. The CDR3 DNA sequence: TGTGCCACCGTCTCCCTGACAGGGATAACCGGGGAGCTGTTTTTT.

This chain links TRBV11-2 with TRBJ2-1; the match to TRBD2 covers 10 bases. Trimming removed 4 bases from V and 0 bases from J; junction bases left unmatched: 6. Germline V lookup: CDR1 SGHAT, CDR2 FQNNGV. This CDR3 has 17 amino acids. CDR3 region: CASSSTGTSASYNEQFF. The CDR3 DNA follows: TGTGCCAGCAGCTCCACCGGGACTAGCGCCTCCTACAATGAGCAGTTCTTC.

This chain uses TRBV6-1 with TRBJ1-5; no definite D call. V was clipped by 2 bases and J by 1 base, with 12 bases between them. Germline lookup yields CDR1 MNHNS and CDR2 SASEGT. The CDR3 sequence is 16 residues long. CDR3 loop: CASSEYWVGSNQPQHF. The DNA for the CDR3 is TGTGCCAGCAGTGAATATTGGGTGGGCAGCAATCAGCCCCAGCATTTT.